A single sample gave rise to the 30 T cell receptor beta chains below, sequenced in a study of T cell responses to AZD1222 COVID-19 vaccine. Sequencing was performed with immunoSEQ multiplex PCR; in TCRdb, only in-frame clones are kept and a portion is missing. The sample shows 100,000 to 150,000 clones, roughly nine tenths of them seen only once. The sequencing used peripheral blood, collected on day 0 of AZD1222 vaccination. These TCRs come from an adult in good health.

The genes are TRBV28 and TRBJ2-5; D perhaps matches TRBD2 (5 bases). V was clipped by 6 bases and J by 2 bases, with 10 bases between them. CDR3 length: 13 amino acids. The germline V gene encodes CDR1 MDHEN and CDR2 SYDVKM. Here the CDR3 reads CASRWGVQETQYF. The CDR3 coding sequence is TGTGCCAGCAGGTGGGGAGTTCAAGAGACCCAGTACTTC.

The sample holds one count of this clone. CDR3 nucleotides: TGTGCCAGCAGCTTAGAGGACACAACCTTTTCGGGCCTAAACTATGGCTACACCTTC. This gives the protein CASSLEDTTFSGLNYGYTF. This chain links TRBV7-9 with TRBJ1-2; possible D gene TRBD1, 5 bases. With 1 base removed from V and 2 bases from J, the gap between germline ends came to 23 bases. This CDR3 region has 19 residues. Germline-derived CDR1 and CDR2 are SEHNR and FQNEAQ (reference sequence).

The rearrangement joins TRBV19 to TRBJ2-7; 9 bases map to TRBD1. Germline V CDR1 and CDR2: LNHDA, SQIVND (reference sequence). V gave up 7 bases and J gave up 2 bases; unmatched junction bases: 9. The CDR3 runs 15 residues. Written as DNA, the CDR3 is TGTGCCAGTACCCCCGGTGGGACAGGGACCTACGAGCAGTACTTC. Translated, it gives CASTPGGTGTYEQYF.

V and J are TRBV18 and TRBJ1-6, with D tentatively TRBD1 (5 bases). The CDR3 has 15 amino acids. V lost 5 bases and J 5 bases, leaving 13 bases between the germline ends. Germline CDR1 is KGHSH and CDR2 is LQKENI. DNA of the CDR3: TGTGCCAGCTCATCCGGGGGGAGTGATAATTCACCCCTCCACTTT. Translation gives CASSSGGSDNSPLHF. The variable domain in full, completed from reference TRBV18 and TRBJ1-6, reads NAGVMQNPRHLVRRRGQEARLRCSPMKGHSHVYWYRQLPEEGLKFMVYLQKENIIDESGMPKERFSAEFPKEGPSILRIQQVVRGDSAAYFCASSSGGSDNSPLHFGNGTRLTVT.

This clone was picked up one time. The J gene is TRBJ2-2, the V gene TRBV19, with a tentative D call TRBD2 (5 bases). Per the germline V gene, CDR1 is LNHDA and CDR2 is SQIVND (reference sequence). Trimming took 7 bases from V and 0 from J, leaving 18 bases between them. The CDR3 extends over 17 amino acids. CDR3 sequence reads: CASNPGRRKANTGELFF. The CDR3 nucleotides are TGTGCCAGTAACCCGGGGAGAAGAAAAGCGAACACCGGGGAGCTGTTTTTT.

The rearrangement links TRBV28 to TRBJ2-1; TRBD2 aligns across 10 bases. Losses at the gene ends were 6 bases for V and 10 bases for J; bases not matched to a gene: 6. In germline, CDR1 is MDHEN, CDR2 SYDVKM. The CDR3 length is 13 residues. The CDR3 here is CASSSGGADEQFF. DNA of the CDR3: TGTGCCAGCAGCAGCGGGGGGGCGGACGAGCAGTTCTTC.

This rearrangement joins TRBV5-1 to TRBJ2-2; D perhaps matches TRBD1 (6 bases). The CDR3 loop spans 16 amino acids. The germline CDR1 and CDR2 sequences are SGHRS and YFSETQ. Trimming took 5 bases from V and 0 from J, leaving 14 bases between them. CDR3 protein: CASRPTGLANTGELFF. CDR3 nucleotides: TGCGCCAGCAGACCGACAGGTCTCGCGAACACCGGGGAGCTGTTTTTT. Drawing the rest from reference TRBV5-1 and TRBJ2-2, the complete variable domain is KAGVTQTPRYLIKTRGQQVTLSCSPISGHRSVSWYQQTPGQGLQFLFEYFSETQRNKGNFPGRFSGRQFSNSRSEMNVSTLELGDSALYLCASRPTGLANTGELFFGEGSRLTVL.

The genes are TRBV7-3 and TRBJ2-5, with no clear D. Deletions cut 4 bases from V and 0 bases from J, with 9 bases between. This CDR3 comprises 14 residues. Germline loops: CDR1 SGHTA, CDR2 FQGTGA. The CDR3 DNA reads as TGTGCCAGCAGCTCGGACGGAAACCAAGAGACCCAGTACTTC. The encoded protein is CASSSDGNQETQYF.

This chain joins TRBV7-9 and TRBJ1-1; 7 bases agree with TRBD1. The V segment lost 2 bases and the J segment 5 bases; nucleotides outside the gene matches: 11. Germline values: CDR1 SEHNR, CDR2 FQNEAQ (reference sequence). This CDR3 is built from 16 residues. CDR3 sequence reads: CASSLTPQGVGTEAFF. For the CDR3, the DNA is TGTGCCAGCAGCTTAACACCTCAGGGGGTAGGAACTGAAGCTTTCTTT.

CDR3 region: CASSPRLNEKLFF. CDR3 nucleotides: TGCGCCAGCAGTCCCAGATTGAATGAAAAACTGTTTTTT. V gene TRBV5-1 combines with J gene TRBJ1-4; D unclear. Germline CDR1 SGHRS, CDR2 YFSETQ. CDR3 length: 13 residues. With 5 bases removed from V and 5 bases from J, the gap between germline ends came to 10 bases.

The chain has TRBV6-6 and TRBJ1-2; 8 nucleotides match TRBD1. The ends lost 2 bases at V and 4 bases at J; junction bases unmatched: 6. This CDR3 contains 15 residues. CDR1 is MNHNY, CDR2 SVGAGI, per germline (reference sequence). DNA of the CDR3: TGTGCCAGCAGTTACGCCGGGACAGGTGGCTATGGCTACACCTTC. Its translation: CASSYAGTGGYGYTF.

V and J are TRBV27 and TRBJ2-5; D remains unclear. From germline, CDR1 is MNHEY and CDR2 SMNVEV (reference sequence). V was clipped by 5 bases and J by 4 bases, with 8 bases between them. CDR3 size: 12 residues. CDR3: CASSLPGETQYF. DNA for the CDR3: TGTGCCAGCAGTCTCCCCGGAGAGACCCAGTACTTC.

This clone was seen a few times. The chain links TRBV7-9 to TRBJ2-7; 8 bases line up with TRBD1. Germline values: CDR1 SEHNR, CDR2 FQNEAQ (reference sequence). The CDR3 is 15 amino acids. The J segment lost 2 bases and the V segment lost 4 bases, leaving 7 bases of the junction unmatched. The CDR3 nucleotides are TGTGCCAGCAGCTACCCCCGGACAGGGACCTACGAGCAGTACTTC. Translating gives CASSYPRTGTYEQYF. Variable domain in full (rest from reference TRBV7-9 and TRBJ2-7): DTGVSQNPRHKITKRGQNVTFRCDPISEHNRLYWYRQTLGQGPEFLTYFQNEAQLEKSRLLSDRFSAERPKGSFSTLEIQRTEQGDSAMYLCASSYPRTGTYEQYFGPGTRLTVT.

The CDR3 coding sequence is TGTGCCAGTAGTATAGGAGGGGATCTTCGGGAGACCCAGTACTTC. Translated, it gives CASSIGGDLRETQYF. This chain joins TRBV19 and TRBJ2-5; D might be TRBD1 or TRBD2, each matching 5 bases. Per the germline V gene, CDR1 is LNHDA and CDR2 is SQIVND (reference sequence). With 1 base removed from V and 5 bases from J, the gap between germline ends came to 14 bases. This CDR3 contains 15 residues.

The V gene is TRBV5-4, the J gene TRBJ1-1; 9 bases are a match to TRBD1. CDR1 is SGHNT, CDR2 YYREEE, per germline (reference sequence). Trimming removed 4 bases from V and 13 bases from J; junction bases left unmatched: 17. This CDR3 has 15 residues. The CDR3 reads CASSQNPGTGNEVFF. CDR3 DNA sequence: TGTGCCAGCAGCCAGAACCCCGGGACAGGGAACGAGGTTTTCTTT.

The genes are TRBV7-9 and TRBJ1-3; D call uncertain. V shed 1 base and J shed 0 bases, with 13 bases lying between them. This CDR3 is built from 17 residues. Germline values: CDR1 SEHNR, CDR2 FQNEAQ (reference sequence). CDR3 region: CASSLEMGYRSGNTIYF. DNA for the CDR3: TGTGCCAGCAGCTTAGAGATGGGGTACCGCTCTGGAAACACCATATATTTT.

This clone was detected only once. This chain connects TRBV5-1 to TRBJ2-1, with D perhaps TRBD1 (5 bases). CDR1 is SGHRS and CDR2 is YFSETQ in the germline V gene. The V end was cut by 3 bases, the J end by 4 bases, with 14 bases between. This CDR3 contains 15 residues. The CDR3 DNA follows: TGCGCCAGCAGCTCACCGACAGCATCTTACAATGAGCAGTTCTTC. Its protein product is CASSSPTASYNEQFF.

The gene calls are TRBV7-8 and TRBJ1-5, with 9 bases lining up with TRBD1. Trimming removed 4 bases from V and 7 bases from J; junction bases left unmatched: 5. Germline lookup yields CDR1 SGHVS and CDR2 FQNEAQ. The CDR3 runs to 14 residues. DNA for the CDR3: TGTGCCAGCAGCTCAACAGGGGGCGGGCAGCCCCAGCATTTT. Protein sequence: CASSSTGGGQPQHF.

The chain is built from TRBV13 and TRBJ2-7, with D hard to call. Trimming pared 5 bases from V and 2 bases from J, leaving 10 bases between. This CDR3 has 13 residues. Germline CDR1 and CDR2: PRHDT and FYEKMQ (reference sequence). As DNA, the CDR3 is TGTGCCAGCAGCCCCACTCCCCCCTACGAGCAGTACTTC. It encodes CASSPTPPYEQYF. The entire variable domain, with the rest obtained from reference TRBV13 and TRBJ2-7, is as follows: AAGVIQSPRHLIKEKRETATLKCYPIPRHDTVYWYQQGPGQDPQFLISFYEKMQSDKGSIPDRFSAQQFSDYHSELNMSSLELGDSALYFCASSPTPPYEQYFGPGTRLTVT.

The chain couples TRBV19 to TRBJ1-1; possible D gene TRBD1, 5 bases. Trimming removed 6 bases from V and 5 bases from J, with 13 bases in between. The CDR3 covers 13 residues. Germline CDR1 reads LNHDA; CDR2 reads SQIVND (reference sequence). CDR3 protein: CASRLQETTEAFF. The CDR3 nucleotides read TGTGCCAGTAGGTTACAGGAGACGACTGAAGCTTTCTTT.

This clone came up a few times. The rearrangement uses TRBV9 and TRBJ1-1; D is possibly TRBD1 (5 bases). The CDR3 runs 16 residues. Deletions cut 0 bases from V and 11 bases from J, with 23 bases between. Germline loops: CDR1 SGDLS, CDR2 YYNGEE. CDR3 sequence (DNA): TGTGCCAGCAGCGTAGACCCATCAACCACGACAGTCTCCGCTTTCTTT. It specifies CASSVDPSTTTVSAFF.

The chain links TRBV18 to TRBJ2-1; 14 bases are shared with TRBD2. This CDR3 comprises 17 residues. Germline loops: CDR1 KGHSH, CDR2 LQKENI. V shed 4 bases, J shed 7 bases, and the junction held 9 bases outside the gene matches. CDR3 sequence reads: CASSLGLAGGPLNEQFF. CDR3 DNA: TGTGCCAGCTCACTCGGACTAGCGGGGGGACCCCTAAATGAGCAGTTCTTC.

This chain connects TRBV5-8 to TRBJ1-2; no reliable D call. The CDR3 has 15 residues. Trimming removed 4 bases from V and 5 bases from J, with 18 bases in between. Germline CDR1 is SGHTS and CDR2 is YDEGEE. The CDR3 nucleotides are TGTGCCAGCAGCCTAAGCGGATTCAGCATATATGGCTACACCTTC. Its translation is CASSLSGFSIYGYTF.

A single count supports this clone. The chain recombines TRBV5-5 with TRBJ2-7; no firm D call. From germline, CDR1 is SGHKS and CDR2 YYEKEE (reference sequence). The CDR3 is made up of 12 amino acids. V was shortened by 4 bases and J by 0 bases, with 5 bases between the two germline ends. CDR3 sequence: CASSLASYEQYF. Here the CDR3 DNA reads TGTGCCAGCAGCCTGGCCTCCTACGAGCAGTACTTC.

The DNA for the CDR3 is TGTGCCAGCAGCGTAGGAGGCAGCCATAGCACAGATACGCAGTATTTT. As protein: CASSVGGSHSTDTQYF. The V and J genes are TRBV9 and TRBJ2-3, with D unclear. V gave up 0 bases and J gave up 0 bases, with 11 bases separating them. CDR3 length: 16 residues. The germline gives CDR1 SGDLS, CDR2 YYNGEE.

The sample holds one count of this clone. V usage is TRBV6-5 and J usage is TRBJ1-2, with 7 bases fitting TRBD1. The V gene's germline CDR1 is MNHEY and CDR2 SVGAGI. Trimming took 7 bases from V and 7 from J; bases not matched to a gene: 12. The CDR3 loop spans 14 amino acids. CDR3 protein: CASILTGSDPGYTF. The CDR3 region has the DNA TGTGCCAGCATTTTGACAGGGTCTGATCCTGGCTACACCTTC.

The V call is TRBV10-3, the J call TRBJ2-5; 7 bases match TRBD2. V shed 4 bases and J 5 bases; nucleotides not matched to a gene: 4. The CDR3 spans 13 residues. Per germline, CDR1 ENHRY and CDR2 SYGVKD. This chain's CDR3 is CAISVGLGETQYF. Here the CDR3 DNA reads TGTGCCATCAGTGTAGGACTAGGGGAGACCCAGTACTTC.

The chain carries TRBV7-8 and TRBJ2-5, with D tentatively TRBD2 (6 bases). The germline V gene has CDR1 SGHVS and CDR2 FQNEAQ. The CDR3 is 15 residues long. Trimming pared 2 bases from V and 5 bases from J, leaving 15 bases between. The DNA of the CDR3 is TGTGCCAGCAGCTTAAGGGCTAGCGAAGGGGAGACCCAGTACTTC. It specifies CASSLRASEGETQYF.

This clone was seen a handful of times. The rearrangement links TRBV24-1 to TRBJ1-2, with TRBD1 matching over 8 bases. V was pared by 3 bases and J by 5 bases, with 10 bases of the junction left unmatched. The germline V gene has CDR1 KGHDR and CDR2 SFDVKD. The CDR3 runs to 16 residues. The CDR3 loop reads CATSDPRQGSWYGYTF. CDR3 nucleotide sequence: TGTGCCACCAGTGATCCAAGACAGGGGTCGTGGTATGGCTACACCTTC.

This rearrangement joins TRBV5-8 to TRBJ1-1; D gene unclear. Germline V CDR1 and CDR2: SGHTS, YDEGEE. Trimming removed 0 bases at V and 6 bases at J, with 9 bases between. The CDR3 covers 13 residues. The CDR3 DNA reads TGTGCCAGCAGCTTGGAATTCAATGCTGAAGCTTTCTTT. This translates into CASSLEFNAEAFF. Together with reference TRBV5-8 and TRBJ1-1, the CDR3 gives the full variable domain: EAGVTQSPTHLIKTRGQQATLRCSPISGHTSVYWYQQALGLGLQFLLWYDEGEERNRGNFPPRFSGRQFPNYSSELNVNALELEDSALYLCASSLEFNAEAFFGQGTRLTVV.